This passage covers 12 T cell receptor beta chains from one sample sequenced in a study of patients and donors after allogeneic stem cell transplantation. TCRdb reanalysed the RT-PCR reads using MiXCR and keeps one entry per CDR3 protein. The sample holds roughly 960,000 distinct CDR3 sequences, approximately 19% seen once. Input material: blood, either unsorted or a sorted T cell fraction (not recorded which). All receptors come from a human donor who was either an allogeneic HSCT recipient or a stem cell or donor lymphocyte infusion donor (not recorded which). It is not recorded whose cells these are; they may come from a transplant donor.

The table lists this clonotype with a few counts. The rearrangement uses TRBV12-3 or TRBV12-4 and TRBJ2-2; 9 positions match TRBD2. With 3 bases clipped from V and 8 bases from J, the junction kept 4 bases outside the gene matches. The CDR3 covers 14 residues. The CDR3 loop is CASSFRLAGGELFF. The CDR3 region has the DNA TGTGCCAGCAGTTTTCGGCTAGCGGGAGGGGAGCTGTTTTTT.

V usage is TRBV6-1 and J usage is TRBJ1-5; D remains ambiguous. Deletions cut 4 bases from V and 4 bases from J, with 20 bases between. There are 17 residues in the CDR3. Germline values: CDR1 MNHNS, CDR2 SASEGT. CDR3 amino acids: CASSGLWEGGVNQPQHF. As DNA, the CDR3 is TGTGCCAGCAGTGGGCTCTGGGAGGGAGGAGTGAATCAGCCCCAGCATTTT.

A few counts support this clonotype. CDR3: CASSYRAASSYEQYF. The CDR3 DNA sequence: TGTGCCAGCAGTTACAGGGCAGCGTCTTCCTACGAGCAGTACTTC. This chain uses TRBV6-5 with TRBJ2-7; D remains unclear. The CDR3 has 15 amino acids. The germline gives CDR1 MNHEY, CDR2 SVGAGI. Trimming removed 2 bases from V and 1 base from J, with 12 bases in between.

The chain uses TRBV19 and TRBJ1-5, with D possibly being TRBD1 (5 bases). Germline CDR1 and CDR2: LNHDA and SQIVND (reference sequence). Trimming left V 8 bases short and J 4 bases short, with 15 bases between. This CDR3 contains 14 residues. CDR3 in DNA: TGTGCCAGTTCTGTGGGGGTTCTTAATCAGCCCCAGCATTTT. This translates into CASSVGVLNQPQHF.

The V and J genes are TRBV11-1 and TRBJ2-6; D perhaps matches TRBD1 (6 bases). This CDR3 contains 16 residues. Germline-derived CDR1 and CDR2 are SGHAT and FQDESV (reference sequence). The V end lost 5 bases, the J end lost 4 bases, and 15 bases lay between the germline ends. This CDR3 is CASSQGPGRGANVLTF. The DNA of the CDR3 is TGTGCCAGCAGCCAGGGGCCTGGACGGGGGGCCAACGTCCTGACTTTC.

This clonotype occurred many times. The chain combines TRBV7-2 with TRBJ2-5; D is uncertain. Germline V gene data show CDR1 as SGHTA and CDR2 as FQGNSA. This CDR3 spans 13 amino acids. The V gene lost 1 base and the J gene lost 6 bases, with 9 bases spanning the gap. The CDR3 loop is CASSLVRGQTQYF. In DNA form, the CDR3 reads TGTGCCAGCAGCTTAGTTAGAGGTCAGACCCAGTACTTC.

V and J are TRBV7-7 and TRBJ1-1; D unclear. Germline-derived CDR1 and CDR2 are SSHAT and FNYEAQ (reference sequence). The CDR3 runs 9 residues. Here the CDR3 DNA reads TGTGGGGGTAGCACTGAAGCTTTCTTT. This encodes CGGSTEAFF.

The chain links TRBV9 to TRBJ2-2; perhaps TRBD2 as D (6 bases). V was trimmed by 3 bases and J by 7 bases, leaving 10 bases between them. The CDR3 covers 13 residues. CDR1 and CDR2 from the germline V gene are SGDLS and YYNGEE. CDR3 nucleotides: TGTGCCAGCAGCGGGAGGGTCGGCGGGGAGCTGTTTTTT. It yields the protein CASSGRVGGELFF.

The count of this clonotype is one. Since no conserved phenylalanine or tryptophan closes the CDR3, a read error is the likely cause. The V call is TRBV5-6, the J call TRBJ2-7; tentative D call: TRBD2 (6 bases). V was cut by 3 bases and J by 0 bases, with 16 bases left in between. This CDR3 has 16 residues. Germline V gene data show CDR1 as SGHDT and CDR2 as YYEEEE. CDR3 DNA sequence: TGTGCCAGCAGCTCAGGAGGGGACGGAACCTCCTACGAGCAGTACCTC. It translates to CASSSGGDGTSYEQYL.

The chain carries TRBV5-1 and TRBJ1-1; 8 bases line up with TRBD1. The CDR3 has 14 amino acids. From germline, CDR1 is SGHRS and CDR2 YFSETQ. Trimming took 2 bases from V and 5 from J; bases not matched to a gene: 5. CDR3 sequence: CASSFQTGDTEAFF. The CDR3 nucleotides are TGCGCCAGCAGCTTCCAGACAGGGGATACTGAAGCTTTCTTT.

The J gene is TRBJ1-5, the V gene TRBV12-3 or TRBV12-4; 8 bases match TRBD1. This CDR3 is 14 amino acids long. The J segment lost 7 bases and the V segment lost 5 bases, leaving 7 bases of the junction unmatched. CDR3 residues: CASSRTGWEQPQHF. DNA for the CDR3: TGTGCCAGCAGTAGGACAGGGTGGGAGCAGCCCCAGCATTTT.

Only a few counts were recorded for this clonotype. The genes are TRBV3-1 and TRBJ1-5, with unresolved D. Trimming cost V 1 base and J 7 bases, with 11 bases left between them. CDR3 length: 14 residues. Germline V CDR1 and CDR2: LGHDT, YNNKEL (reference sequence). DNA for the CDR3: TGTGCCAGCAGCCAAGTTGCTTCTGGGCAGCCCCAGCATTTT. Amino acid sequence: CASSQVASGQPQHF.